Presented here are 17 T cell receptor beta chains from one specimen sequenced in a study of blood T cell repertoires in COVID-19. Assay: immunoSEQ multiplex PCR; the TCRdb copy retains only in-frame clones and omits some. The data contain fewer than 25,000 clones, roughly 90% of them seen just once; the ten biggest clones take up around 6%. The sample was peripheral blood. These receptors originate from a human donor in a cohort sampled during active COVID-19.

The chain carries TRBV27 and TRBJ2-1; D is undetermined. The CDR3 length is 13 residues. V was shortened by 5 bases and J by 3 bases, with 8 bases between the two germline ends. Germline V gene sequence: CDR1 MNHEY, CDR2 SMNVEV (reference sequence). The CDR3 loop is CASSPRSYNEQFF. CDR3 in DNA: TGTGCCAGCAGTCCGCGGAGCTACAATGAGCAGTTCTTC.

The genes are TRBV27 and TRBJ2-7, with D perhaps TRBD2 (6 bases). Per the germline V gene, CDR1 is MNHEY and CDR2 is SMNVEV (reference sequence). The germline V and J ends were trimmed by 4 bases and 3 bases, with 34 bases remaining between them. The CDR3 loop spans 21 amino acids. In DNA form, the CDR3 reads TGTGCCAGCAGTTCGAAGACGAAATACTGGACGGAGGGTAACCCGAACTACGAGCAGTACTTC. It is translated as CASSSKTKYWTEGNPNYEQYF.

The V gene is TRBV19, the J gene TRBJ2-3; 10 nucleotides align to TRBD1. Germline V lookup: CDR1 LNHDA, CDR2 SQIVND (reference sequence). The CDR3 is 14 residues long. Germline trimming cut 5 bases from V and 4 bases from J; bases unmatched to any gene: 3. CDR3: CASSGTGVADTQYF. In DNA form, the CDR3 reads TGTGCCAGTAGTGGGACAGGGGTGGCAGATACGCAGTATTTT.

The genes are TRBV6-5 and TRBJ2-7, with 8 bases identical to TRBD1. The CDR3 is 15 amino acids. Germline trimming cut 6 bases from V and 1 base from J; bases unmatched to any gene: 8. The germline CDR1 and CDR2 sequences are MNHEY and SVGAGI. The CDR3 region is CASRTGQGGSYEQYF. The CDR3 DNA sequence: TGTGCCAGCAGGACCGGACAGGGAGGTTCCTACGAGCAGTACTTC.

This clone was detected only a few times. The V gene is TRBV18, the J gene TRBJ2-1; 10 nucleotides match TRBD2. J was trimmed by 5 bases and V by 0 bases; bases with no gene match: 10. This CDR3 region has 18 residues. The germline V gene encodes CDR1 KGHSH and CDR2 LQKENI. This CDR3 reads CASSPPGGFLAGDNEQFF. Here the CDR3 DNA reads TGTGCCAGCTCACCACCGGGGGGTTTCCTAGCGGGAGACAATGAGCAGTTCTTC.

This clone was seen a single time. CDR3 DNA: TGCAGCGTTGAGGGGAGTCCGAACAATGAGCAGTTCTTC. Protein: CSVEGSPNNEQFF. The rearrangement joins TRBV29-1 to TRBJ2-1; D perhaps matches TRBD2 (5 bases). This CDR3 has 13 amino acids. The germline CDR1 and CDR2 sequences are SQVTM and ANQGSEA. V gave up 3 bases and J gave up 5 bases, with 11 bases separating them.

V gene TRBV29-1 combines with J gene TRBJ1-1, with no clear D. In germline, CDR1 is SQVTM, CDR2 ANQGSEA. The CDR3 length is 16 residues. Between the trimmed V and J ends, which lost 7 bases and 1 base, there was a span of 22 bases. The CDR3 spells CSGGDLELWANTEAFF. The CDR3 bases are TGCAGCGGGGGTGACCTCGAGCTCTGGGCGAACACTGAAGCTTTCTTT.

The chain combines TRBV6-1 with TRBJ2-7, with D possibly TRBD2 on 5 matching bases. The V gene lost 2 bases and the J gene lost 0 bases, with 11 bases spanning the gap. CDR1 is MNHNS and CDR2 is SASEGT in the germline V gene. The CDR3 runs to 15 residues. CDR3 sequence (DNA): TGTGCCAGCAGTGAAATAGCGAAGAGCTCCTACGAGCAGTACTTC. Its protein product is CASSEIAKSSYEQYF.

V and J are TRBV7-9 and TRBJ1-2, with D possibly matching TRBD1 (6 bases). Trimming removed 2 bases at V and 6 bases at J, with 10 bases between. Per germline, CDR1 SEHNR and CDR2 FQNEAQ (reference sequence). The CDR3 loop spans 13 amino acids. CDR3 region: CASSLRGLHGYTF. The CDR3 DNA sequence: TGTGCCAGCAGCTTAAGGGGGTTACATGGCTACACCTTC.

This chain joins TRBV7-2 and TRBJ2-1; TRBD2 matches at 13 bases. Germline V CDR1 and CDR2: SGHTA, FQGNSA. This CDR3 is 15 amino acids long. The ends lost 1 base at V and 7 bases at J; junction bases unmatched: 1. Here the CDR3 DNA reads TGTGCCAGCAGCTTAGGACTAGCGGGAGGAAATGAGCAGTTCTTC. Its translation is CASSLGLAGGNEQFF.

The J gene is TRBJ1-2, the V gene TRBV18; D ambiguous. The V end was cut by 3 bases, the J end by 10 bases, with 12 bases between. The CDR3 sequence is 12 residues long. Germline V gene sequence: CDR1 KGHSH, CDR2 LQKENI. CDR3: CASSPSGSAYTF. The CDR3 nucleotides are TGTGCCAGCTCACCTTCGGGAAGCGCCTACACCTTC.

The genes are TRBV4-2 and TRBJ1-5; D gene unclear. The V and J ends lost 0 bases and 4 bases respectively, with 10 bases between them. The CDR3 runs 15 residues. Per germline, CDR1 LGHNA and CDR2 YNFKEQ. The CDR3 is CASSQELGGNQPQHF. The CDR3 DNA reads TGTGCCAGCAGCCAAGAATTAGGAGGGAATCAGCCCCAGCATTTT.

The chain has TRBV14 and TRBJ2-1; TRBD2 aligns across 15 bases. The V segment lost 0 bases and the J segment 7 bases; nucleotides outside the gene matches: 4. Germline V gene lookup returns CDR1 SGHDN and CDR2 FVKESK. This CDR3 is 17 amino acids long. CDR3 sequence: CASSQESGTSGGNEQFF. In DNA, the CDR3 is TGTGCCAGCAGCCAAGAAAGTGGGACTAGCGGGGGGAATGAGCAGTTCTTC.

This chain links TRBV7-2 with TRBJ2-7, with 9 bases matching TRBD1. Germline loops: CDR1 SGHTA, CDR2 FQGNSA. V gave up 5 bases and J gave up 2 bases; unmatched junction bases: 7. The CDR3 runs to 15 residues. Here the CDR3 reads CASSQTGGDTYEQYF. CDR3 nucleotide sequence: TGTGCCAGCAGCCAGACAGGGGGGGACACCTACGAGCAGTACTTC.

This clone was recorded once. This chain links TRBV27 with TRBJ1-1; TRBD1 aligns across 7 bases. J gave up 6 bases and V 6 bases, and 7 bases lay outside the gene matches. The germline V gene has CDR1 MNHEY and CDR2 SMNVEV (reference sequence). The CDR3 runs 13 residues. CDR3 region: CASSPTGSSEAFF. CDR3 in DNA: TGTGCCAGCAGCCCGACAGGGTCCTCTGAAGCTTTCTTT.

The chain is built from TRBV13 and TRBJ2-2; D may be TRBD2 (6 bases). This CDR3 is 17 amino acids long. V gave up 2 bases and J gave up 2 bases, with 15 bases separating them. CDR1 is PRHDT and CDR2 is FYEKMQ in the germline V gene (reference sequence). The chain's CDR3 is CASSLSPSGLNTGELFF. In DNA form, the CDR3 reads TGTGCCAGCAGCTTAAGCCCCTCGGGACTTAACACCGGGGAGCTGTTTTTT.

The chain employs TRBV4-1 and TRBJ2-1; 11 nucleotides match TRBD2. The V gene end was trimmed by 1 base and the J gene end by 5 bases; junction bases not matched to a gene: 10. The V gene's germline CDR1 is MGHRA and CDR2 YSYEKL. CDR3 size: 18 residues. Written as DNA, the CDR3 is TGCGCCAGCAGCCAAGGACTTACGGGACTAGCGGAAAACAATGAGCAGTTCTTC. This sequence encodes CASSQGLTGLAENNEQFF.